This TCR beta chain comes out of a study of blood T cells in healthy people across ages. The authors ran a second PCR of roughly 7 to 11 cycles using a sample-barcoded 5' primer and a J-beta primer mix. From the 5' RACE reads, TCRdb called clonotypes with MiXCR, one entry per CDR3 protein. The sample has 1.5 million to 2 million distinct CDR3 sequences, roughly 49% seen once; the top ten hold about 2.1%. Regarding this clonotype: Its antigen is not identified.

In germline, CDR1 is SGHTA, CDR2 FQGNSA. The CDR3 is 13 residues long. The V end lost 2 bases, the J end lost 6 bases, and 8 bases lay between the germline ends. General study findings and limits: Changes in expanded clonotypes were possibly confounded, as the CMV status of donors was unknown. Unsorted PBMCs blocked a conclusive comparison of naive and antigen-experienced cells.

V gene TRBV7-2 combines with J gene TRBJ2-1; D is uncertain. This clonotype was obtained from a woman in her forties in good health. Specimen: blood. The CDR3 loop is CASSLKLGNEQFF. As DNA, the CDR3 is TGTGCCAGCAGCTTAAAATTGGGCAATGAGCAGTTCTTC.